The sample holds many counts of the clone carrying this T cell receptor (beta chain). No antigen is known for it. The sample is drawn from a study of T-cell memory formation after mild COVID-19. Study-wide background: Most TCR clusters belonged to a single donor. General study points: From day 15 to 85, contracting clones were balanced between CD4 and CD8, whereas later expanders leaned toward CD4+. Nothing showed for sure that second-wave clones peaking on day 37 were SARS-CoV-2 specific.

MiXCR, run by TCRdb on the 5' RACE reads, gives a single entry per CDR3 protein. The sample lists about 560,000 distinct CDR3 sequences, roughly 18% occurring once. V gave up 4 bases and J gave up 5 bases; unmatched junction bases: 10. The CDR3 loop spans 18 amino acids. The germline gives CDR1 LGHNA, CDR2 YNFKEQ. Sequenced material: PBMCs or a T cell subset sorted from them (not recorded which). This receptor was identified in an adult woman who had mild COVID-19 (a few samples of this study predate the infection). Cell type and time point are not known. This chain links TRBV4-2 with TRBJ2-1, with TRBD2 matching over 14 bases. The CDR3 DNA is TGTGCCAGCAGCCGCGGACTAGCGGGGGGTCTCGGCCACAATGAGCAGTTCTTC. Translation gives CASSRGLAGGLGHNEQFF.